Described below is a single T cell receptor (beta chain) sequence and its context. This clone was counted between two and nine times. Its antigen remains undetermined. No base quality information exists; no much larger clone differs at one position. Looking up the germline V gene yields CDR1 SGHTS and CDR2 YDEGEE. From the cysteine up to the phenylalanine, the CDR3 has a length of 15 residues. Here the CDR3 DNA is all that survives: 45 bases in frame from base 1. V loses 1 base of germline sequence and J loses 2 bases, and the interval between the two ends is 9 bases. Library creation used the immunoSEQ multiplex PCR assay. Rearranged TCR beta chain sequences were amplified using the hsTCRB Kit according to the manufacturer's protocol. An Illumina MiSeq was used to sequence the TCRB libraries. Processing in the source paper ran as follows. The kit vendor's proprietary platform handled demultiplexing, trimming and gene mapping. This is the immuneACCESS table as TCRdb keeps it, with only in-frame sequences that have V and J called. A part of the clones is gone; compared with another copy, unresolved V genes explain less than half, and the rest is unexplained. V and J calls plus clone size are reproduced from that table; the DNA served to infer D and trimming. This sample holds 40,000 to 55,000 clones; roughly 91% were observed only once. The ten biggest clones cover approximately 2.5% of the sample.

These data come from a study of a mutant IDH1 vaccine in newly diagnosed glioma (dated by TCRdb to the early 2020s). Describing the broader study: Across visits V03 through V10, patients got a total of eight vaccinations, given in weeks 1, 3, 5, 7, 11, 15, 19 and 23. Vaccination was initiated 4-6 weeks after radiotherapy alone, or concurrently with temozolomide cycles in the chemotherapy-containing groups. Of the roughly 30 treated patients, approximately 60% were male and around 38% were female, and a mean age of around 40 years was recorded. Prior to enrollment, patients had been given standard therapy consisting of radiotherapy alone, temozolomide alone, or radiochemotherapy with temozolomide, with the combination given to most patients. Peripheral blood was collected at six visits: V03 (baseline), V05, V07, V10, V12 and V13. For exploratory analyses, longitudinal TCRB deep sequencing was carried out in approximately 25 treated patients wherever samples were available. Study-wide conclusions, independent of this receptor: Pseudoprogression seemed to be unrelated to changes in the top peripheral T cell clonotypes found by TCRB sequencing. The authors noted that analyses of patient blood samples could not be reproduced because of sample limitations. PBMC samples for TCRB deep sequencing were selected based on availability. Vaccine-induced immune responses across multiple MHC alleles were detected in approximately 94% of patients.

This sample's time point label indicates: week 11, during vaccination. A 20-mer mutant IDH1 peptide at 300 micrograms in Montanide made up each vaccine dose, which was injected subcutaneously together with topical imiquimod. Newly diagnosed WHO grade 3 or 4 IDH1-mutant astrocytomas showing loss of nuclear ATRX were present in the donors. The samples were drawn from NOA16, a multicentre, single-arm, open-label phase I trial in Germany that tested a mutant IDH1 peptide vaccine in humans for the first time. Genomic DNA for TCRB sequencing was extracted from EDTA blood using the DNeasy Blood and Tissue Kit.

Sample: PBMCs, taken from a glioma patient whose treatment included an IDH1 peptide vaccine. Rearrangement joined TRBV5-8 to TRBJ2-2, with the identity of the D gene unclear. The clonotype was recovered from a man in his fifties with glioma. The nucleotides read TGTGCCAGCAGCTTGCAACAGATTAACACCGGGGAGCTGTTTTTT. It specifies CASSLQQINTGELFF. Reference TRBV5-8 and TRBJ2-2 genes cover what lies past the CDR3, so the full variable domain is EAGVTQSPTHLIKTRGQQATLRCSPISGHTSVYWYQQALGLGLQFLLWYDEGEERNRGNFPPRFSGRQFPNYSSELNVNALELEDSALYLCASSLQQINTGELFFGEGSRLTVL.